This TCR beta chain was documented in a study of T cell responses to AZD1222 COVID-19 vaccine. Whole-study findings and limits: Baseline seropositives among AZD1222 recipients totaled only 5 to 7. Clonal diversity may have been underestimated, and the donors were mostly white British, with more females than males.

On this clone itself: The antigen is unknown.

Only in-frame clones appear in the TCRdb table, and some are missing; sequencing was by immunoSEQ multiplex PCR. The sample contains about 110,000 clones, around 82% of which appear only once. The CDR3 loop spans 14 amino acids. Germline V gene data show CDR1 as SGHVS and CDR2 as FQNEAQ. Trimming stripped 2 bases from V and 6 bases from J, with 14 bases between. The source is an adult in good health. This sample comprised peripheral blood, obtained on day 0 of AZD1222 vaccination. V is TRBV7-8 and J is TRBJ2-7; the D gene is possibly TRBD2 (5 bases). The CDR3 here is CASSLRGRLGEQYF. Written as DNA, the CDR3 is TGTGCCAGCAGCTTACGGGGTCGGTTGGGCGAGCAGTACTTC.